This TCR beta chain comes out of a study of radiation and T cells in renal cell carcinoma. Study background: Nephrectomy followed 15 Gy stereotactic body radiation by 4 weeks. Study-level points and caveats: Top tumor clonotypes rose in blood 2 weeks post-radiation, then contracted. Without pretreatment biopsies, baseline tumor clonotype presence was undetermined.

Indicated time point: blood 2 weeks post-SBRT. Treatment given: 15 Gy SBRT to primary tumor, nephrectomy 4 weeks later. Blood was sampled at baseline, 2 weeks and 4 weeks after SBRT. The data were produced by immunoSEQ multiplex PCR, yet TCRdb's version contains in-frame clones alone and is incomplete. Here the sample spans 100,000 to 150,000 clones, 81% being singletons. Notes on this clone: The antigen is unknown.

V was clipped by 7 bases and J by 2 bases; unmatched bases: 3. This CDR3 contains 12 residues. Germline assignment: CDR1 SQVTM and CDR2 ANQGSEA. The TCR was taken from a woman in her sixties or seventies with renal cell carcinoma. The V gene is TRBV29-1, the J gene TRBJ1-2; 8 bases align to TRBD1. Sequenced here: blood, sampled from a patient whose treatment included radiotherapy and nephrectomy. CDR3 in DNA: TGCAGCGACGGACAGGGAAACTATGGCTACACCTTC. It specifies CSDGQGNYGYTF.